This is a list of T cell receptor beta chains from one sample in a study of T cell repertoires in ileal Crohn's disease. Libraries were prepared by immunoSEQ multiplex PCR; TCRdb keeps only in-frame clonotypes and omits some of them. The sample consists of 10,000 to 11,000 clones, roughly 87% of them appearing once. Specimen: ileal tissue. Every receptor here comes from an adult with Crohn's disease. CDR3s include the opening cysteine and the closing phenylalanine or tryptophan. Fields, in order: J gene, D gene, V gene, clone size, CDR3 protein, CDR3 DNA. A D gene is named only where the DNA matches it firmly. Rows may omit the clone size; those that give it use once, few, many or a size class.

j_gene: TRBJ2-3
d_gene: TRBD2
v_gene: TRBV6-6
abundance: .
CDR3aa: CASSYSSGRADTQYF
CDR3nt: TGTGCCAGCAGTTACTCTAGCGGGAGGGCTGATACGCAGTATTTT

j_gene: TRBJ1-5
d_gene: TRBD1
v_gene: TRBV5-1
abundance: .
CDR3aa: CASSFTGDGNQPQHF
CDR3nt: TGCGCCAGCAGCTTTACAGGGGATGGCAATCAGCCCCAGCATTTT

j_gene: TRBJ1-2
d_gene: TRBD1
v_gene: TRBV19
abundance: .
CDR3aa: CASRDRDTTNYGYTF
CDR3nt: TGTGCCAGCCGGGACAGGGATACCACTAACTATGGCTACACCTTC

j_gene: TRBJ2-3
d_gene: TRBD2
v_gene: TRBV27
abundance: .
CDR3aa: CASSSYRVGRARDTQYF
CDR3nt: TGTGCCAGCAGTTCATATCGGGTAGGGAGGGCTAGAGATACGCAGTATTTT

j_gene: TRBJ2-3
d_gene: TRBD2
v_gene: TRBV5-1
abundance: .
CDR3aa: CASSLASGTDTDTQYF
CDR3nt: TGCGCCAGCAGCTTAGCTAGCGGAACCGACACAGATACGCAGTATTTT

j_gene: TRBJ2-7
d_gene: .
v_gene: TRBV9
abundance: .
CDR3aa: CASSVAGSTYNEQYF
CDR3nt: TGTGCCAGCAGCGTAGCGGGATCGACGTACAACGAGCAGTACTTC

j_gene: TRBJ2-1
d_gene: .
v_gene: TRBV10-2
abundance: .
CDR3aa: CATGTSYNEQFF
CDR3nt: TGCGCCACCGGGACAAGTTACAATGAGCAGTTCTTC

j_gene: TRBJ2-5
d_gene: .
v_gene: TRBV5-1
abundance: .
CDR3aa: CASSLAPDLSVQETQYF
CDR3nt: TGCGCCAGCAGCTTGGCTCCGGACCTCTCCGTCCAAGAGACCCAGTACTTC

j_gene: TRBJ1-3
d_gene: .
v_gene: TRBV9
abundance: .
CDR3aa: CASSPSSDTSGNTIYF
CDR3nt: TGTGCCAGCAGCCCATCATCGGACACCTCTGGAAACACCATATATTTT

j_gene: TRBJ2-3
d_gene: TRBD1
v_gene: TRBV5-1
abundance: .
CDR3aa: CASSLGTAPSTDTQYF
CDR3nt: TGCGCCAGCAGTCTCGGGACAGCTCCTAGCACAGATACGCAGTATTTT

j_gene: TRBJ2-1
d_gene: .
v_gene: TRBV11-3
abundance: .
CDR3aa: CASRLGAGRTEQFF
CDR3nt: TGTGCCAGCAGATTAGGGGCGGGGAGAACAGAGCAGTTCTTC

j_gene: TRBJ2-7
d_gene: .
v_gene: TRBV9
abundance: .
CDR3aa: CASSTQGLPHRDEQYF
CDR3nt: TGTGCCAGCAGCACCCAGGGACTTCCCCACAGGGACGAGCAGTACTTC

j_gene: TRBJ2-5
d_gene: .
v_gene: TRBV5-8
abundance: few
CDR3aa: CASSFSGVQETQYF
CDR3nt: TGTGCCAGCAGCTTCTCAGGCGTCCAAGAGACCCAGTACTTC

j_gene: TRBJ2-2
d_gene: .
v_gene: TRBV27
abundance: .
CDR3aa: CASQGGQTNTGELFF
CDR3nt: TGTGCCAGCCAGGGGGGACAGACGAACACCGGGGAGCTGTTTTTT

j_gene: TRBJ1-1
d_gene: .
v_gene: TRBV4-1
abundance: few
CDR3aa: CASSHRQNTEAFF
CDR3nt: TGCGCCAGCAGCCATAGGCAGAACACTGAAGCTTTCTTT

j_gene: TRBJ2-3
d_gene: .
v_gene: TRBV5-1
abundance: once
CDR3aa: CASSFEGGGSDTQYF
CDR3nt: TGCGCCAGCAGCTTTGAGGGAGGGGGATCAGATACGCAGTATTTT

j_gene: TRBJ2-3
d_gene: .
v_gene: TRBV7-7
abundance: few
CDR3aa: CASSPSGTPDTQYF
CDR3nt: TGTGCTAGCAGCCCCTCCGGGACACCAGATACGCAGTATTTT

j_gene: TRBJ2-2
d_gene: .
v_gene: TRBV2
abundance: once
CDR3aa: CASSILGSGDTGELFF
CDR3nt: TGTGCCAGCAGCATCCTAGGAAGTGGGGATACCGGGGAGCTGTTTTTT

j_gene: TRBJ1-1
d_gene: .
v_gene: TRBV30
abundance: few
CDR3aa: CAQEGGGTEAFF
CDR3nt: TGTGCTCAAGAAGGAGGTGGCACTGAAGCTTTCTTT

j_gene: TRBJ2-1
d_gene: .
v_gene: TRBV4-1
abundance: .
CDR3aa: CASSQEDLAGSSEQFF
CDR3nt: TGCGCCAGCAGCCAAGAGGATCTGGCGGGAAGCAGTGAGCAGTTCTTC